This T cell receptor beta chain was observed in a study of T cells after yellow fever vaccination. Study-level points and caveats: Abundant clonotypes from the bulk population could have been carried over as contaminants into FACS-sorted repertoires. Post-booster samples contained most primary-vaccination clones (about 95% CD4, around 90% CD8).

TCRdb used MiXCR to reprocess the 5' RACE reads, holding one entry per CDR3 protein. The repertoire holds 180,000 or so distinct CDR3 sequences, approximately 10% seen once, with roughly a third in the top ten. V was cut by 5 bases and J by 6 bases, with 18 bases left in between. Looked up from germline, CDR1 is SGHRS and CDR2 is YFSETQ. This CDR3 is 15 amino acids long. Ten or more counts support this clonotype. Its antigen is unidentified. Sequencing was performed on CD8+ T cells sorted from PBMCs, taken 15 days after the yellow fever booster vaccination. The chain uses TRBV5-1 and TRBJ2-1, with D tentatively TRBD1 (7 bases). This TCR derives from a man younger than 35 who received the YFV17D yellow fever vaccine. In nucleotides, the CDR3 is TGCGCCAGCAGACCGAGCAGGGGGGCGGGCAATGAGCAGTTCTTC. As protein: CASRPSRGAGNEQFF.